This T cell receptor (beta chain) is drawn from a study of T cell responses to AZD1222 COVID-19 vaccine. Study findings and constraints: Researchers report vaccine-associated CD4 TCRs spanning spike, with dominance at 160-218 and 743-854. White British ancestry dominated among donors, who included more females, and clonal diversity was possibly underestimated.

This table comes from immunoSEQ multiplex PCR, and its TCRdb copy is limited to in-frame clones, with some not included. The sample consists of 150,000 to 200,000 clones, roughly nine tenths of them appearing once. V was pared by 6 bases and J by 11 bases, with 7 bases of the junction left unmatched. CDR1 MNHEY and CDR2 SMNVEV come from the germline V gene (reference sequence). The length of the CDR3 is 12 residues. Worth noting for this clone: Its antigen is unidentified.

Second-dose recipients at about 4 or about 12 weeks were treated as one pooled group. The TCR originated in an adult who received the AZD1222 COVID-19 vaccine. This specimen was peripheral blood, taken 28 days after the second AZD1222 dose. The chain combines TRBV27 with TRBJ1-1, with 9 positions matching TRBD1. The CDR3 sequence is CASSHRQGEAFF. CDR3 bases: TGTGCCAGCAGCCACCGACAGGGGGAGGCTTTCTTT.